These 32 T cell receptor beta chains were all obtained from the same sample, sequenced in a study of blood T cell repertoires in COVID-19. TCRdb keeps only in-frame clones here, not all; method: immunoSEQ multiplex PCR. The data hold 150,000 or so clones, with roughly 90% observed a single time. Input material: peripheral blood. Receptors originate from a man in his sixties with COVID-19, enrolled during active disease.

The chain joins TRBV7-9 to TRBJ2-1, with 12 bases aligning to TRBD2. CDR1 and CDR2 from the germline V gene are SEHNR and FQNEAQ (reference sequence). The CDR3 runs to 16 residues. V gave up 5 bases and J gave up 7 bases; unmatched junction bases: 9. CDR3: CASSTPSGGAQNEQFF. The CDR3 bases are TGTGCCAGCAGCACCCCTAGCGGGGGGGCCCAAAATGAGCAGTTCTTC. Full variable domain (missing parts from reference TRBV7-9 and TRBJ2-1): DTGVSQNPRHKITKRGQNVTFRCDPISEHNRLYWYRQTLGQGPEFLTYFQNEAQLEKSRLLSDRFSAERPKGSFSTLEIQRTEQGDSAMYLCASSTPSGGAQNEQFFGPGTRLTVL.

The chain joins TRBV7-2 to TRBJ1-4, with D perhaps matching TRBD1 (6 bases). Per the germline V gene, CDR1 is SGHTA and CDR2 is FQGNSA. Deletions cut 1 base from V and 8 bases from J, with 11 bases between. The CDR3 loop spans 14 amino acids. The chain's CDR3 is CASSLDRVREKLFF. CDR3 in DNA: TGTGCCAGCAGCTTAGACAGGGTCAGGGAAAAACTGTTTTTT.

V usage is TRBV6-1 and J usage is TRBJ2-5; tentatively, D is TRBD2 (6 bases). V lost 4 bases, J lost 4 bases, and 19 bases lay in between. Germline V gene lookup returns CDR1 MNHNS and CDR2 SASEGT. The CDR3 is 16 amino acids. The CDR3 DNA follows: TGTGCCAGCAGTGCGGGACTGTCCGGTGGTGGAGAGACCCAGTACTTC. Its protein is CASSAGLSGGGETQYF.

J is TRBJ2-5 and V is TRBV3-1 (or the pseudogene TRBV3-2); D remains ambiguous. V lost 1 base, J lost 1 base, and 10 bases lay in between. Germline V CDR1 and CDR2: LGHDT, YNNKEL (reference sequence). This CDR3 comprises 15 residues. The CDR3 DNA reads TGTGCCAGCAGCCAAGCCCCGTCCTTCCAAGAGACCCAGTACTTC. Its translation is CASSQAPSFQETQYF.

This sequence joins TRBV29-1 and TRBJ2-1; weak D call: TRBD1 (5 bases). Germline CDR1 SQVTM, CDR2 ANQGSEA. V gave up 6 bases and J gave up 1 base, with 10 bases separating them. The CDR3 consists of 13 residues. This CDR3 is CSVTKGSYNEQFF. CDR3 DNA: TGCAGCGTGACCAAGGGGTCCTACAATGAGCAGTTCTTC.

Of note for this clone: The junction departs from germline at one end; a sequencing error may be responsible. The V call is TRBV7-8, the J call TRBJ1-3; 7 nucleotides match TRBD1. Germline CDR1 and CDR2: SGHVS and FQNEAQ. This CDR3 contains 14 residues. The CDR3 region has the DNA TGTGCCAGCAGCGCGTACCAGATGAAGGGGGCGCCGGATTTT. Translation: CASSAYQMKGAPDF.

About this clone: The sample contains more than one DNA sequence encoding this CDR3. Here the CDR3 DNA reads TGTGCCAGCAGCGTAGTGGACAGGAACACTGAAGCTTTCTTT. This gives the protein CASSVVDRNTEAFF. The rearrangement joins TRBV9 to TRBJ1-1; TRBD1 is a possible D gene (6 bases). Germline assignment: CDR1 SGDLS and CDR2 YYNGEE. V was pared by 0 bases and J by 1 base, with 7 bases between. The CDR3 covers 14 residues.

The chain links TRBV28 to TRBJ1-5; 7 nucleotides line up with TRBD1. V lost 3 bases to trimming and J lost 5 bases; unmatched junction nucleotides: 13. CDR3 size: 17 residues. The germline V gene has CDR1 MDHEN and CDR2 SYDVKM. In DNA, the CDR3 is TGTGCCAGCAGTTTGGGGCGACAGGGCACGAGATATCAGCCCCAGCATTTT. This translates into CASSLGRQGTRYQPQHF.

V is TRBV15 and J is TRBJ2-3, with 11 bases that match TRBD2. Germline V gene data show CDR1 as LNHNV and CDR2 as YYDKDF (reference sequence). Trimming removed 0 bases from V and 5 bases from J; junction bases left unmatched: 7. The CDR3 runs 17 residues. The CDR3 region has the DNA TGTGCCACCAGCAGAGATCCGGTCGGGACTAGCGGAGATACGCAGTATTTT. Its translation: CATSRDPVGTSGDTQYF.

This chain links TRBV7-9 with TRBJ2-4, with D unresolved. Trimming took off 5 bases at V and 2 bases at J, with 13 bases between the two ends. Germline CDR1 is SEHNR and CDR2 is FQNEAQ (reference sequence). The CDR3 is 15 residues long. The CDR3 loop reads CASSPNLRSKNIQYF. CDR3 bases: TGTGCCAGCAGCCCTAACCTGAGGTCCAAAAACATTCAGTACTTC. The complete variable domain, with remaining parts taken from reference TRBV7-9 and TRBJ2-4, reads DTGVSQNPRHKITKRGQNVTFRCDPISEHNRLYWYRQTLGQGPEFLTYFQNEAQLEKSRLLSDRFSAERPKGSFSTLEIQRTEQGDSAMYLCASSPNLRSKNIQYFGAGTRLSVL.

This chain links TRBV6-5 with TRBJ1-5, with unresolved D. Trimming removed 2 bases from V and 5 bases from J, with 16 bases in between. This CDR3 region has 16 residues. The germline gives CDR1 MNHEY, CDR2 SVGAGI. CDR3 coding DNA: TGTGCCAGCAGTTACGGGAGGTCCCGGGGTGATCAGCCCCAGCATTTT. This sequence encodes CASSYGRSRGDQPQHF.

The V call is TRBV5-8, the J call TRBJ1-4; possible D gene TRBD1, 6 bases. The CDR3 extends over 14 amino acids. Germline CDR1 and CDR2: SGHTS and YDEGEE. The V end was cut by 4 bases, the J end by 3 bases, with 10 bases between. The CDR3 loop is CASSPGTPNEKLFF. CDR3 coding DNA: TGTGCCAGCAGCCCTGGGACACCTAATGAAAAACTGTTTTTT.

This clone is a singleton in its sample. V usage is TRBV5-1 and J usage is TRBJ1-5; 8 nucleotides agree with TRBD1. Germline loops: CDR1 SGHRS, CDR2 YFSETQ. Losses at the gene ends were 2 bases for V and 5 bases for J; bases not matched to a gene: 6. This CDR3 is 15 amino acids long. This chain's CDR3 is CASSFQGARDQPQHF. The CDR3, as DNA: TGCGCCAGCAGCTTTCAGGGGGCGAGGGATCAGCCCCAGCATTTT.

The V and J genes are TRBV5-5 and TRBJ2-1, with D tentatively TRBD1 (6 bases). Per the germline V gene, CDR1 is SGHKS and CDR2 is YYEKEE (reference sequence). The ends were cut back, 2 bases at V and 6 bases at J, with 9 bases in the middle. The CDR3 extends over 13 amino acids. CDR3 DNA sequence: TGTGCCAGCAGCTTCGGCAGGGGCAATGAGCAGTTCTTC. Translated, it gives CASSFGRGNEQFF.

The rearrangement joins TRBV5-6 to TRBJ2-3; 9 positions agree with TRBD2. The germline V gene encodes CDR1 SGHDT and CDR2 YYEEEE. The CDR3 is 16 amino acids. Trimming cost V 1 base and J 4 bases; bases outside gene matches: 7. For the CDR3, the DNA is TGTGCCAGCAGCTTGAGAACTAGCGGGCGGGCAGATACGCAGTATTTT. Translated, it gives CASSLRTSGRADTQYF. The full variable domain, with the rest looked up from reference TRBV5-6 and TRBJ2-3, is DAGVTQSPTHLIKTRGQQVTLRCSPKSGHDTVSWYQQALGQGPQFIFQYYEEEERQRGNFPDRFSGHQFPNYSSELNVNALLLGDSALYLCASSLRTSGRADTQYFGPGTRLTVL.

The chain carries TRBV7-2 and TRBJ2-2; D perhaps matches TRBD1 (6 bases). The V end lost 7 bases, the J end lost 5 bases, and 14 bases lay between the germline ends. CDR1 SGHTA and CDR2 FQGNSA come from the germline V gene. This CDR3 is 14 amino acids long. CDR3 sequence: CASISGVWTGELFF. DNA of the CDR3: TGTGCCAGCATCTCAGGGGTATGGACCGGGGAGCTGTTTTTT.

The gene calls are TRBV6-5 and TRBJ1-1, with 8 bases identical to TRBD1. This CDR3 contains 14 residues. Trimming took 4 bases from V and 5 from J; bases not matched to a gene: 6. CDR1 is MNHEY and CDR2 is SVGAGI in the germline V gene. CDR3 nucleotide sequence: TGTGCCAGCAGTTTGTTACAGGGGGGGACTGAAGCTTTCTTT. It yields the protein CASSLLQGGTEAFF.

The chain is built from TRBV19 and TRBJ1-4; 7 positions agree with TRBD1. Germline values: CDR1 LNHDA, CDR2 SQIVND (reference sequence). V shed 4 bases and J 5 bases; nucleotides not matched to a gene: 10. This CDR3 spans 16 amino acids. CDR3 sequence reads: CASSTRRQGSNEKLFF. In nucleotides, the CDR3 is TGTGCCAGTAGTACTCGGCGACAGGGATCAAATGAAAAACTGTTTTTT. Using reference TRBV19 and TRBJ1-4 for the parts outside the CDR3, the full variable domain is DGGITQSPKYLFRKEGQNVTLSCEQNLNHDAMYWYRQDPGQGLRLIYYSQIVNDFQKGDIAEGYSVSREKKESFPLTVTSAQKNPTAFYLCASSTRRQGSNEKLFFGSGTQLSVL.

This clone appeared many times. The chain is built from TRBV19 and TRBJ2-1; TRBD2 agrees at 8 bases. CDR1 is LNHDA and CDR2 is SQIVND in the germline V gene (reference sequence). J gave up 6 bases and V 7 bases, and 5 bases lay outside the gene matches. CDR3 length equals 13 residues. CDR3 amino acids: CASTIGGANEQFF. The CDR3 DNA is TGTGCCAGTACCATCGGGGGGGCCAATGAGCAGTTCTTC.

J is TRBJ1-2 and V is TRBV5-1; D is unresolved. The CDR3 covers 14 residues. Trimming took off 0 bases at V and 5 bases at J, with 11 bases between the two ends. CDR1 is SGHRS, CDR2 YFSETQ, per germline. For the CDR3, the DNA is TGCGCCAGCAGCTTGGATGAGGGCGAGTATGGCTACACCTTC. As protein: CASSLDEGEYGYTF. The full variable domain, in which reference TRBV5-1 and TRBJ1-2 provide the parts outside the CDR3, is KAGVTQTPRYLIKTRGQQVTLSCSPISGHRSVSWYQQTPGQGLQFLFEYFSETQRNKGNFPGRFSGRQFSNSRSEMNVSTLELGDSALYLCASSLDEGEYGYTFGSGTRLTVV.

The chain carries TRBV4-3 and TRBJ1-6, with 7 bases matching TRBD1. CDR3 length: 18 residues. J lost 8 bases, V lost 0 bases, and 13 bases had no gene match. CDR1 and CDR2 (germline): LGHNA, YSLEER. The CDR3 loop is CASSQDWQEGASYSPLHF. The CDR3 region has the DNA TGCGCCAGCAGCCAAGATTGGCAGGAGGGGGCTTCGTATTCACCCCTCCACTTT.

The rearrangement links TRBV5-4 to TRBJ2-3; 9 bases are shared with TRBD2. Germline assignment: CDR1 SGHNT and CDR2 YYREEE (reference sequence). Unmatched junction bases numbered 2, after V lost 0 bases and J lost 0 bases. CDR3 length: 16 amino acids. DNA for the CDR3: TGTGCCAGCAGCTTGGTGCTAGCGGGGAGCACAGATACGCAGTATTTT. This codes for CASSLVLAGSTDTQYF. The full variable domain, with the rest looked up from reference TRBV5-4 and TRBJ2-3, is ETGVTQSPTHLIKTRGQQVTLRCSSQSGHNTVSWYQQALGQGPQFIFQYYREEENGRGNFPPRFSGLQFPNYSSELNVNALELDDSALYLCASSLVLAGSTDTQYFGPGTRLTVL.

V usage is TRBV25-1 and J usage is TRBJ1-2, with 7 positions matching TRBD1. The CDR3 loop spans 13 amino acids. From germline, CDR1 is MGHDK and CDR2 SYGVNS. With V trimmed by 6 bases and J by 3 bases, 4 bases remained unmatched. The CDR3 spells CASSDRVYYGYTF. The CDR3 DNA reads as TGTGCCAGCAGCGACAGGGTATACTATGGCTACACCTTC.

A few counts support this clone. The identical CDR3 is also encoded by other nucleotide sequences in the sample. The chain employs TRBV6-5 and TRBJ1-2; 7 bases align to TRBD1. The CDR3 runs to 12 residues. Per germline, CDR1 MNHEY and CDR2 SVGAGI. The trim removed 4 bases at V and 8 bases at J, leaving 4 bases unmatched. The CDR3 is CASSLNRGGYTF. The CDR3 region has the DNA TGTGCCAGCAGTTTAAACAGGGGCGGCTACACCTTC.

For the CDR3, the DNA is TGTGCCTGGTCTGTGAACACTGAAGCTTTCTTT. Its protein is CAWSVNTEAFF. This sequence joins TRBV30 and TRBJ1-1; D is unresolved. V was clipped by 5 bases and J by 0 bases, with 4 bases between them. Germline CDR1 is GTSNPN and CDR2 is SVGIG (reference sequence). CDR3 size: 11 residues.

The chain has TRBV7-2 and TRBJ1-2; D gene uncertain. Trimming pared 3 bases from V and 4 bases from J, leaving 12 bases between. This CDR3 is 14 amino acids long. Germline V gene lookup returns CDR1 SGHTA and CDR2 FQGNSA. The CDR3 reads CASSFFQVGYGYTF. For the CDR3, the DNA is TGTGCCAGCAGCTTTTTTCAGGTGGGCTATGGCTACACCTTC.

V usage is TRBV4-3 and J usage is TRBJ2-2, with TRBD1 matching 8 bases. V was clipped by 3 bases and J by 0 bases; unmatched bases: 3. The CDR3 totals 16 residues. CDR1 is LGHNA and CDR2 is YSLEER in the germline V gene. In nucleotides, the CDR3 is TGCGCCAGCAGCCAGGGGACAGGAACGAACACCGGGGAGCTGTTTTTT. This codes for CASSQGTGTNTGELFF.

The rearrangement uses TRBV7-3 and TRBJ2-7; D perhaps matches TRBD2 (6 bases). This CDR3 contains 20 residues. Trimming removed 5 bases from V and 1 base from J, with 30 bases in between. Germline values: CDR1 SGHTA, CDR2 FQGTGA. The CDR3 nucleotides are TGTGCCAGCAGCCACACTGAGACCGCGGGACTGCAAAACGATTCCTACGAGCAGTACTTC. Residues: CASSHTETAGLQNDSYEQYF.

This clone was counted a single time. This rearrangement joins TRBV13 to TRBJ2-1; D unresolved. V shed 5 bases and J shed 8 bases, with 16 bases lying between them. CDR3 length: 14 amino acids. The germline CDR1 and CDR2 sequences are PRHDT and FYEKMQ (reference sequence). The CDR3 nucleotides are TGTGCCAGCAGCCCCTATAGTACCGTTGATGAGCAGTTCTTC. Amino acid sequence: CASSPYSTVDEQFF.

The V and J genes are TRBV5-1 and TRBJ2-3; a possible D gene is TRBD2 (6 bases). The CDR3 is 16 residues long. Trimming removed 0 bases at V and 1 base at J, with 12 bases between. The V gene's germline CDR1 is SGHRS and CDR2 YFSETQ. This CDR3 reads CASSLGTGVRTDTQYF. The CDR3 region has the DNA TGCGCCAGCAGCTTGGGTACGGGGGTACGCACAGATACGCAGTATTTT.

This clone appeared a single time. This same CDR3 is encoded by further DNA sequences in the sample. Written as DNA, the CDR3 is TGTGCCAGCAGCGGACAGGGCGGCCAGCCCCAGCATTTT. Protein product: CASSGQGGQPQHF. The chain joins TRBV9 to TRBJ1-5; 7 nucleotides line up with TRBD1. The V segment lost 3 bases and the J segment 7 bases; nucleotides outside the gene matches: 4. Germline values: CDR1 SGDLS, CDR2 YYNGEE. The CDR3 has 13 residues.

This chain uses TRBV6-1 with TRBJ1-5; D perhaps matches TRBD1 (5 bases). The CDR3 consists of 17 residues. V dropped 0 bases and J dropped 3 bases, with 15 bases sitting between them. Germline CDR1 reads MNHNS; CDR2 reads SASEGT. The CDR3 protein is CASSEAPFTGLNQPQHF. For the CDR3, the DNA is TGTGCCAGCAGTGAAGCGCCATTTACAGGCCTCAATCAGCCCCAGCATTTT.